This is a list of T cell receptor beta chains from one sample in a study of blood T cells in healthy people across ages. TCRdb re-called the 5' RACE reads with MiXCR, one entry per CDR3 protein. The sample includes more than 1,400,000 distinct CDR3 sequences, around two fifths of them seen just once. Sequencing was done on a sample of blood. The receptors were gathered from a woman under 30 in good health. Each CDR3 is given with its conserved first and last residue. A D gene is named only where the DNA matches it firmly. Where a row states a size, it is once, few, many or the class of an expanded clone; other rows omit it.

V: TRBV10-3; D: .; size: .; J: TRBJ1-4; DNA: TGTGCCATCAGAGAGACAGCAACTAATGAAAAACTGTTTTTT; CDR3: CAIRETATNEKLFF
V: TRBV4-1; D: .; size: .; J: TRBJ2-7; DNA: TGCGCCAGCAGCCAAGTTAAGAGGGATCAGGCTGACAATGAGCAGTACTTC; CDR3: CASSQVKRDQADNEQYF
V: TRBV2; D: .; size: .; J: TRBJ1-2; DNA: TGTGCCAGCAGTACCAGGGAGTCGAGCTATGGCTACACCTTC; CDR3: CASSTRESSYGYTF
V: TRBV18; D: .; size: .; J: TRBJ1-1; DNA: TGTGCCAGCTCACGATCCGGACAGAACACTGAAGCTTTCTTT; CDR3: CASSRSGQNTEAFF
V: TRBV7-8; D: TRBD2; size: .; J: TRBJ2-3; DNA: TGTGCCAGCAGCTTTAGCACTAGCGGGGGGGATACCTCTAGCACAGATACGCAGTATTTT; CDR3: CASSFSTSGGDTSSTDTQYF
V: TRBV28; D: TRBD2; size: few; J: TRBJ2-5; DNA: TGTGCCAGCAGTTTATCCCATCCTAGCGGGGGAATCCAAGAGACCCAGTACTTC; CDR3: CASSLSHPSGGIQETQYF
V: TRBV9; D: TRBD2; size: .; J: TRBJ2-1; DNA: TGTGCCAGCAGCGTAGAGCCCGGGCTGGCGGGAGGTATGAATGAGCAGTTCTTC; CDR3: CASSVEPGLAGGMNEQFF
V: TRBV29-1; D: .; size: few; J: TRBJ2-4; DNA: TGCAGCGTTGCAGATAAAAACATTCAGTACTTC; CDR3: CSVADKNIQYF
V: TRBV25-1; D: TRBD2; size: few; J: TRBJ2-1; DNA: TGTGCCAGCAGTGAAGATCTAGCGGGAGGCCCCAAGCAGTTCTTC; CDR3: CASSEDLAGGPKQFF
V: TRBV10-3; D: .; size: few; J: TRBJ2-7; DNA: TGTGCCATCAGTGACGCCTTAGGGACACCTGTGGGGAACGAGCAGTACTTC; CDR3: CAISDALGTPVGNEQYF
V: TRBV5-5; D: TRBD2; size: once; J: TRBJ2-3; DNA: TGTGCCGGCAGTCTGACTAGCGGGAGAGATACGCAGTATTTT; CDR3: CAGSLTSGRDTQYF
V: TRBV5-1; D: TRBD1; size: few; J: TRBJ1-1; DNA: TGCGCCAGCAGCTTGGGGGGGACAGCGAGCACTGAAGCTTTCTTT; CDR3: CASSLGGTASTEAFF
V: TRBV9; D: TRBD2; size: .; J: TRBJ2-1; DNA: TGTGCCAGCAGCGCGGGGGGAGGCTCCTACAATGAGCAGTTCTTC; CDR3: CASSAGGGSYNEQFF
V: TRBV30; D: .; size: .; J: TRBJ2-7; DNA: TGTGCCTGGAGTGATATAGTTAGGTCCTACGAGCAGTACTTC; CDR3: CAWSDIVRSYEQYF
V: TRBV7-8; D: TRBD2; size: .; J: TRBJ2-1; DNA: TGTGCCAGCAGCTTAGTAGCGGGGGGGCTCACTGAGCAGTTCTTC; CDR3: CASSLVAGGLTEQFF
V: TRBV27; D: .; size: .; J: TRBJ2-2; DNA: TGTGCCAGCAGACCAGGGTGGACCGGGGAGCTGTTTTTT; CDR3: CASRPGWTGELFF
V: TRBV14; D: TRBD1; size: .; J: TRBJ2-2; DNA: TGTGCCAGCAGCCCAGGGACAGGGAGAACCGGGGAGCTGTTTTTT; CDR3: CASSPGTGRTGELFF
V: TRBV29-1; D: .; size: few; J: TRBJ2-5; DNA: TGCAGCACAGAGGGGGGGCTGGAGACCCAGTACTTC; CDR3: CSTEGGLETQYF
V: TRBV25-1; D: TRBD1; size: .; J: TRBJ2-1; DNA: TGTGCCAGCAGTGATAATCCCGGACAGGTGATGTACGAGCAGTTCTTC; CDR3: CASSDNPGQVMYEQFF
V: TRBV29-1; D: .; size: few; J: TRBJ2-7; DNA: TGCAGCGTCGGGAGTGTCGTTTTCGAGCAGTACTTC; CDR3: CSVGSVVFEQYF
V: TRBV9; D: .; size: many; J: TRBJ2-3; DNA: TGTGCCAGCGCTGAAGACGGATCTAGGAAGGCTACGCAGTATTTT; CDR3: CASAEDGSRKATQYF
V: TRBV15; D: TRBD1; size: .; J: TRBJ2-5; DNA: TGTGCCACCAGCGGCACAGGGGGGTACTTC; CDR3: CATSGTGGYF
V: TRBV3-1; D: .; size: .; J: TRBJ1-1; DNA: TGTGCCAGCAGCCAAGGCGAGGCAGGTCGGAACACTGAAGCTTTCTTT; CDR3: CASSQGEAGRNTEAFF
V: TRBV2; D: .; size: .; J: TRBJ1-3; DNA: TGTGCCAGCAGTAGAGGGACATCTGGAAACACCATATATTTT; CDR3: CASSRGTSGNTIYF
V: TRBV2; D: .; size: few; J: TRBJ2-7; DNA: TGTGCCAGCACTCTCGTCGAGCAGTACTTC; CDR3: CASTLVEQYF
V: TRBV27; D: .; size: .; J: TRBJ2-7; DNA: TGTGCCAGCAGTTCAGAGGGGTCCTCCTACAATGAGCAGTACTTC; CDR3: CASSSEGSSYNEQYF
V: TRBV4-1; D: .; size: .; J: TRBJ2-7; DNA: TGCGCCAGCAGCCAAGAGGGCGGGCAGAGCGAGCAGTACTTC; CDR3: CASSQEGGQSEQYF
V: TRBV2; D: TRBD1; size: .; J: TRBJ1-2; DNA: TGTGCCAGCAGTCACATCGGACAGGGGTATGGCTACACCTTC; CDR3: CASSHIGQGYGYTF
V: TRBV7-6; D: TRBD2; size: .; J: TRBJ2-1; DNA: TGTGCCAGCAGCTTAGACGGGGTCCTCGCGGGAGGGTGGAATGAGCAGTTCTTC; CDR3: CASSLDGVLAGGWNEQFF